A selection of T cell receptor beta chains follows, all from one sample in a study of molecular identifiers for immune sequencing clone quantification. Via MiXCR, TCRdb re-called the PCR reads, giving one row per CDR3 protein. The table shows about 320,000 distinct CDR3 sequences, with over 20% occurring only once. The sample comprised naive CD8+ T cells from blood, with Jurkat cell RNA spiked in. These receptors were obtained from a human donor in good health. Some libraries in this study had Jurkat cell RNA spiked in. Each CDR3 is given with its conserved first and last residue. A D gene is named only where the DNA matches it firmly. Only part of the rows carry a size: once, few, many, or a class if the clone is expanded.

size: many
J: TRBJ2-1
D: TRBD2
V: TRBV19
DNA: TGTGCCAGTGGGACTATCATCTACAATGAGCAGTTCTTC
CDR3: CASGTIIYNEQFF

size: few
J: TRBJ2-7
D: TRBD2
V: TRBV11-2
DNA: TGTGCCAGCAGCTTAGGAGCGGGAGGGCCTCTTTACGAGCAGTACTTC
CDR3: CASSLGAGGPLYEQYF

size: -
J: TRBJ2-7
D: TRBD1
V: TRBV27
DNA: TGTGCCAGCAGTTTCGCCCCCGGGACAGTACAAGTCTACGAGCAGTACTTC
CDR3: CASSFAPGTVQVYEQYF

size: few
J: TRBJ2-1
D: -
V: TRBV11-2
DNA: TGTGCCAGCAGCTTACACAGCCTAAATGAGCAGTTCTTC
CDR3: CASSLHSLNEQFF

size: many
J: TRBJ2-3
D: TRBD2
V: TRBV28
DNA: TGTGCCAGCAGTTATGGACTAGCGGGAGAAGCAGATACGCAGTATTTT
CDR3: CASSYGLAGEADTQYF

size: many
J: TRBJ1-5
D: -
V: TRBV9
DNA: TGTGCCAGCAGCGTAGGTGGACAGATCAATCAGCCCCAGCATTTT
CDR3: CASSVGGQINQPQHF

size: -
J: TRBJ2-7
D: TRBD1
V: TRBV11-3
DNA: TGTGCCAGCAGCCCAGGACAGGGGGCGCCTGAGCAGTACTTC
CDR3: CASSPGQGAPEQYF

size: -
J: TRBJ2-3
D: -
V: TRBV30
DNA: TGTGCCTGGAGTGTAGGGGCAGGCAGGAATACGCAGTATTTT
CDR3: CAWSVGAGRNTQYF

size: many
J: TRBJ2-5
D: -
V: TRBV7-9
DNA: TGTGCCAGCAGCCCGCCGGACCGCGGACAAGAGACCCAGTACTTC
CDR3: CASSPPDRGQETQYF

size: few
J: TRBJ2-7
D: TRBD1
V: TRBV12-3/TRBV12-4
DNA: TGTGCCAGCAGAAAGGACAGGGGCTACGAGCAGTACTTC
CDR3: CASRKDRGYEQYF

size: many
J: TRBJ2-7
D: -
V: TRBV14
DNA: TGTGCCAGCAGCCCGAGACCGGTCCCCTACGAGCAGTACTTC
CDR3: CASSPRPVPYEQYF

size: many
J: TRBJ2-3
D: TRBD2
V: TRBV14
DNA: TGTGCCAGCAGCCAACTAGCGGCCAGCACAGATACGCAGTATTTT
CDR3: CASSQLAASTDTQYF

size: few
J: TRBJ2-3
D: TRBD2
V: TRBV27
DNA: TGTGCCAGCAGTAGAGGACTAGCGGGAACCAGCACAGATACGCAGTATTTT
CDR3: CASSRGLAGTSTDTQYF

size: -
J: TRBJ2-3
D: TRBD1
V: TRBV4-1
DNA: TGCGCCAGCAGCCTGTGGACAGGGTCCCCAGATACGCAGTATTTT
CDR3: CASSLWTGSPDTQYF

size: -
J: TRBJ2-4
D: -
V: TRBV19
DNA: TGTGCCAGTAGTCAGGCAACAAATCTAGCCAAAAACATTCAGTACTTC
CDR3: CASSQATNLAKNIQYF

size: -
J: TRBJ1-2
D: -
V: TRBV6-2/TRBV6-3
DNA: TGTGCCAGCAGTTACGGAGGGTTGAATGGCTACACCTTC
CDR3: CASSYGGLNGYTF

size: many
J: TRBJ2-3
D: -
V: TRBV10-3
DNA: TGTGCCATCAGTGAGTCCCAGGATACGCAGTATTTT
CDR3: CAISESQDTQYF

size: -
J: TRBJ1-1
D: TRBD1
V: TRBV4-3
DNA: TGCGCCAGCAGCCCAGACAGGGCTTACACTGACGCTTTCTTT
CDR3: CASSPDRAYTDAFF

size: -
J: TRBJ1-3
D: -
V: TRBV7-9
DNA: TGTGCCAGCAGCTTAGCCTTACCACCGACCATATATTTT
CDR3: CASSLALPPTIYF

size: once
J: TRBJ2-2
D: TRBD2
V: TRBV6-5
DNA: TGTGCCAGCAGTTGCCGCCGGACTAGCGGGAGGGTCCACACCGGGGAGCTGTTTTTT
CDR3: CASSCRRTSGRVHTGELFF

size: once
J: TRBJ1-1
D: -
V: TRBV4-1
DNA: TGCGCCAGCAGCCCGGGGGCGCGGAACAGGAACACTGAAGCTTTCTTT
CDR3: CASSPGARNRNTEAFF

size: many
J: TRBJ2-4
D: -
V: TRBV19
DNA: TGTGCCAGTAATCAATACCCGGGGGTTCAGTACTTC
CDR3: CASNQYPGVQYF

size: few
J: TRBJ2-7
D: -
V: TRBV3-1
DNA: TGTGCCAGCAGCCCAGCCGTGGTGACGGGGCTTGCCTACGAGCAGTACTTC
CDR3: CASSPAVVTGLAYEQYF

size: many
J: TRBJ2-1
D: -
V: TRBV7-9
DNA: TGTGCCAGCAGCTTCCTGGACAGATACAATGAGCAGTTCTTC
CDR3: CASSFLDRYNEQFF

size: many
J: TRBJ2-7
D: -
V: TRBV6-1
DNA: TGTGCCAGCAGTGGAGTCACATCAGGAGTCTACGAGCAGTACTTC
CDR3: CASSGVTSGVYEQYF

size: many
J: TRBJ2-2
D: TRBD2
V: TRBV4-3
DNA: TGCGCCAGCAGCCAAGATCGGACTAGCGGCAGTGGGGAGCTGTTTTTT
CDR3: CASSQDRTSGSGELFF

size: few
J: TRBJ1-5
D: -
V: TRBV27
DNA: TGTGCCAGCAGTTTGATAGGTCCGTATGGGGGGCGCAGCGATCAGCCCCAGCATTTT
CDR3: CASSLIGPYGGRSDQPQHF

size: -
J: TRBJ2-1
D: TRBD2
V: TRBV27
DNA: TGTGCCAGTCGGACTAGCGGGGGGGCAAACAATGAGCAGTTCTTC
CDR3: CASRTSGGANNEQFF

size: many
J: TRBJ2-7
D: TRBD1
V: TRBV5-4
DNA: TGTGCCAGCAGCTTGTCCGACAGGGGCACCTACGAGCAGTACTTC
CDR3: CASSLSDRGTYEQYF

size: many
J: TRBJ2-7
D: -
V: TRBV6-6
DNA: TGTGCCAGCAGTTACGGCGGGGACTACGAGCAGTACTTC
CDR3: CASSYGGDYEQYF

size: many
J: TRBJ2-2
D: -
V: TRBV15
DNA: TGTGCCACCAGCCGACGATCCAGGGAGACCGGGGAGCTGTTTTTT
CDR3: CATSRRSRETGELFF

size: many
J: TRBJ2-3
D: TRBD2
V: TRBV7-9
DNA: TGTGCCAGCAGCTTAGCGCCGGGAGGCGGCTCTAGCACAGATACGCAGTATTTT
CDR3: CASSLAPGGGSSTDTQYF

size: many
J: TRBJ2-7
D: TRBD2
V: TRBV27
DNA: TGTGCCAGCAGTTTTCTAGCGGGGTCCTACGAGCAGTACTTC
CDR3: CASSFLAGSYEQYF

size: many
J: TRBJ2-5
D: TRBD2
V: TRBV7-8
DNA: TGTGCCAGCACCCTACTAGCGGGGGGCTTCCAAGAGACCCAGTACTTC
CDR3: CASTLLAGGFQETQYF

size: many
J: TRBJ1-6
D: -
V: TRBV5-1
DNA: TGCGCCAGCAGCTTGTCGGGGAAGGGATCACCCCTCCACTTT
CDR3: CASSLSGKGSPLHF

size: few
J: TRBJ2-7
D: -
V: TRBV6-2/TRBV6-3
DNA: TGTGCCAGCAGTTACTGGCGGGGTATAGACGAGCAGTACTTC
CDR3: CASSYWRGIDEQYF

size: few
J: TRBJ2-6
D: TRBD2
V: TRBV28
DNA: TGTGCCAGCATCGGGACTAGCGGGAGCATGGCTGGGGCCAACGTCCTGACTTTC
CDR3: CASIGTSGSMAGANVLTF

size: -
J: TRBJ1-2
D: -
V: TRBV19
DNA: TGTGCCGGTAGTATCCTGGGTAACTATGGCTACACCTTC
CDR3: CAGSILGNYGYTF

size: -
J: TRBJ2-3
D: -
V: TRBV10-3
DNA: TGTGCCATCAGTGAGTCGAGTCAACGGGACACTAGCACAGATACGCAGTATTTT
CDR3: CAISESSQRDTSTDTQYF

size: many
J: TRBJ2-7
D: TRBD2
V: TRBV6-5
DNA: TGTGCCAGCAGTCCTTACATTACCGGGACTAGTGTCTACGAGCAGTACTTC
CDR3: CASSPYITGTSVYEQYF

size: many
J: TRBJ2-7
D: -
V: TRBV29-1
DNA: TGCAGCGTCGGTGGGACACTCGAGCGGTACGAGCAGTACTTC
CDR3: CSVGGTLERYEQYF

size: -
J: TRBJ2-7
D: TRBD1
V: TRBV6-1
DNA: TGTGCCAGCAGTGACCCCCGGACAGGGTACGACGAGCAGTACTTC
CDR3: CASSDPRTGYDEQYF

size: -
J: TRBJ2-3
D: TRBD1
V: TRBV30
DNA: TGTGCCTCCGAATTAACAGGGGGCAGCACAGATACGCGGCATTTT
CDR3: CASELTGGSTDTRHF

size: many
J: TRBJ2-7
D: -
V: TRBV20-1
DNA: TGCAGTGCCGCCACTTCGCGCCGTGGTGACGAGCAGTACTTC
CDR3: CSAATSRRGDEQYF

size: -
J: TRBJ2-1
D: -
V: TRBV30
DNA: TGTGCCTGGAGCTTTAGCGGTTCCTACAATGAGCAGTTCTTC
CDR3: CAWSFSGSYNEQFF

size: -
J: TRBJ2-7
D: TRBD1
V: TRBV19
DNA: TGTGCCAGTAGTATGGACAGGACCGGTTACGGGCAGTACTTC
CDR3: CASSMDRTGYGQYF

size: -
J: TRBJ1-1
D: -
V: TRBV11-2
DNA: TGTGCCAGCAGCTACTCCGGACAGGAAGCTTTCTTT
CDR3: CASSYSGQEAFF

size: -
J: TRBJ1-1
D: -
V: TRBV7-6
DNA: TGTGCCAGCAGCTTCGACCCGTCCACTGAAGCTTCCTTT
CDR3: CASSFDPSTEASF

size: many
J: TRBJ2-7
D: TRBD2
V: TRBV19
DNA: TGTGCCAGCGGCGGGGGGGGCTTTAGCGAGCAGTACTTC
CDR3: CASGGGGFSEQYF

size: -
J: TRBJ2-7
D: TRBD1
V: TRBV27
DNA: TGTGCCAGCAGTTTTTCGGGACAGGGCGCCGAGCAGTACTTC
CDR3: CASSFSGQGAEQYF

size: many
J: TRBJ1-6
D: -
V: TRBV12-5
DNA: TGTGCTAGTGGTTTGGTAGTCTCAGTGTTCTACTCCCACTCAAGAACCCCTAATTCACCCCTCCACTTT
CDR3: CASGLVVSVFYSHSRTPNSPLHF

size: -
J: TRBJ2-5
D: TRBD2
V: TRBV29-1
DNA: TGCAGCGTTGGGCTAGCGGTTTTAACCGAGACCCAGTACTTC
CDR3: CSVGLAVLTETQYF

size: many
J: TRBJ2-7
D: -
V: TRBV23-1
DNA: TGCGCCAGCAGTCAATCCTATAGAAGTTCCTACGAGCAGTACTTC
CDR3: CASSQSYRSSYEQYF

size: many
J: TRBJ2-7
D: -
V: TRBV7-9
DNA: TGTGCCAGCAGCTCCCCGAAACAGAACTACTACGAGCAGTACTTC
CDR3: CASSSPKQNYYEQYF

size: -
J: TRBJ2-7
D: -
V: TRBV27
DNA: TGTGCCAGCAGTTGGGGACCCGGCACCTACGAGCAGTACTTC
CDR3: CASSWGPGTYEQYF

size: many
J: TRBJ2-5
D: -
V: TRBV29-1
DNA: TGCAGCGGAGTAGGGCCGAACCAAGAGACCCAGTACTTC
CDR3: CSGVGPNQETQYF

size: many
J: TRBJ2-4
D: -
V: TRBV15
DNA: TGTGCCACCAGCAGAGGGTTTGGTGGGCAGGAAAACATTCAGTACTTC
CDR3: CATSRGFGGQENIQYF

size: many
J: TRBJ2-4
D: -
V: TRBV29-1
DNA: TGCAGCGTTGAGGGGCTACACCCCTATGGGGACATTCAGTACTTC
CDR3: CSVEGLHPYGDIQYF

size: many
J: TRBJ2-7
D: -
V: TRBV7-9
DNA: TGTGCCAGCAGCTCCAAGTTGGGCGAGCAGTACTTC
CDR3: CASSSKLGEQYF

size: few
J: TRBJ1-1
D: TRBD1
V: TRBV7-9
DNA: TGTGCCAGCAGCAAAGGGACAGGGTTCACTGAAGCTTTCTTT
CDR3: CASSKGTGFTEAFF